These T cell receptor beta chains were read from a single sample in a study of blood T cell repertoires in COVID-19. Clones were read by immunoSEQ multiplex PCR, and TCRdb kept only the in-frame ones, dropping some. The sample contains about 430,000 clones, roughly 89% of which appear only once. Sequencing used peripheral blood. The receptors were gathered from a man aged 18 to 29 with COVID-19, enrolled during active disease. Both conserved end residues are trimmed from each CDR3. A D gene is named only where the DNA matches it firmly.

>TRBJ1-1|.|TRBV19
ASSIEANTEAF
>TRBJ1-2|.|TRBV6-1
ASSESQPLYGYT
>TRBJ1-2|.|TRBV12-3/TRBV12-4
ASSRSRNGYT
>TRBJ2-7|.|TRBV5-1
ASSWGDSSYEQY
>TRBJ2-1|TRBD1|TRBV5-8
ASSWARGLYLTGNEQF
>TRBJ2-7|TRBD2|TRBV4-1
ASSQDFPGGPNYEQY
>TRBJ2-7|.|TRBV6-5
ASKVVQGVYEQY
>TRBJ1-3|.|TRBV5-1
ASSLGDRQAGNTIY
>TRBJ2-1|.|TRBV13
ASSLAGGHNEQF
>TRBJ2-1|TRBD2|TRBV11-2
SSGRYNEQF
>TRBJ1-4|TRBD1|TRBV10-3
AISPGQGGSTNEKLF
>TRBJ1-1|TRBD1|TRBV11-2
ASSPETGGGLTEAF
>TRBJ2-1|.|TRBV11-3
ASSFFLDTQF
>TRBJ2-7|TRBD1|TRBV18
ASSPSTGGGYEQY
>TRBJ2-7|.|TRBV27
ASSLRGYGSYEQY
>TRBJ2-7|.|TRBV6-6
ASSQGSYEQY
>TRBJ2-2|TRBD1|TRBV9
ASTDRGRTGELF
>TRBJ2-1|TRBD2|TRBV10-2
ASSDKLAGKGNEQF
>TRBJ2-4|TRBD1|TRBV5-1
ASSNGMGQGVNIQY
>TRBJ2-7|TRBD1|TRBV3-1/TRBV3-2
ASSQDLRQGYEQY
>TRBJ2-1|TRBD2|TRBV25-1
ASSEYRGGGHNEQF
>TRBJ2-1|TRBD2|TRBV11-3
ASSYTSGSSNEQF
>TRBJ2-4|.|TRBV15
ATSRDPTGQAKNIQY
>TRBJ2-3|TRBD2|TRBV9
ASSVGSGSPLTQY
>TRBJ2-7|.|TRBV6-5
ASSPSPRGREQY
>TRBJ2-2|.|TRBV7-9
ASSLNQGPTGELF
>TRBJ2-5|.|TRBV19
ASSIASTGLPEAVQY
>TRBJ2-1|.|TRBV10-2
ASSGGGREWNEQF
>TRBJ2-1|TRBD2|TRBV6-5
ASIPLAGGGNEQF
>TRBJ2-2|TRBD2|TRBV7-9
ASSSQGAAGGYRELF
>TRBJ2-3|.|TRBV24-1
ATSDPTVSTDTQY
>TRBJ1-1|TRBD1|TRBV11-3
ASSVLDRDRYTEAF
>TRBJ2-6|TRBD1|TRBV25-1
ASSGGTGRLNVLT
>TRBJ2-3|.|TRBV13
ASSSLRGATTDTQY
>TRBJ2-1|.|TRBV24-1
ATSVTGGLEQF
>TRBJ2-7|TRBD1|TRBV29-1
SVGSAGGNEQY
>TRBJ2-5|.|TRBV19
ASSNRKTQY
>TRBJ1-1|.|TRBV5-8
ASSRDIKVF
>TRBJ2-3|TRBD2|TRBV6-1
ASSVLVGGSTDTQY
>TRBJ1-6|.|TRBV5-6
ASSLAGANSPLH
>TRBJ2-5|.|TRBV18
ASSPREQLGETQY
>TRBJ2-1|TRBD2|TRBV5-4
ASSLSGIRGGEQF
>TRBJ2-4|TRBD1|TRBV19
ATLDRVNIQY
>TRBJ1-1|TRBD1|TRBV9
ASSPQGQGGTEAF
>TRBJ1-4|TRBD1|TRBV5-1
ASSSSPGQGGEKLF
>TRBJ2-3|TRBD2|TRBV3-1/TRBV3-2
ASTQLAGGLGTQY
>TRBJ2-3|TRBD1|TRBV30
AWSQDRGPSTDTQY
>TRBJ1-4|.|TRBV20-1
SASSSTNEKLF
>TRBJ2-2|.|TRBV5-1
ASRGGTNTGELF
>TRBJ1-2|.|TRBV12-3/TRBV12-4
ASSLGAVY
>TRBJ2-7|.|TRBV29-1
SVVDSGLYEQY
>TRBJ2-1|TRBD2|TRBV27
ASGQGLNPYNEQF
>TRBJ2-5|.|TRBV11-2
ASSSTVSMETQY
>TRBJ1-6|.|TRBV6-1
ASSEAQVGSSYNSPLH
>TRBJ2-1|.|TRBV5-1
ASSFGTFYNEQF